The 25 T cell receptor beta chains in this list originate from one sample, sequenced in a study of blood T cell repertoires in COVID-19. Produced via immunoSEQ multiplex PCR; TCRdb's table is partial and in-frame only. The sample records hundreds of thousands of clones, approximately 90% being singletons. The sample taken for sequencing was peripheral blood. The receptors here all came from a man aged 18 to 35 with active or convalescent COVID-19.

The chain couples TRBV4-3 to TRBJ2-3, with 8 bases aligning to TRBD2. This CDR3 is 17 amino acids long. Germline CDR1 and CDR2: LGHNA and YSLEER. The J segment lost 2 bases and the V segment lost 0 bases, leaving 7 bases of the junction unmatched. In nucleotides, the CDR3 is TGCGCCAGCAGCCAAGATGCAGCGGGGGAAGACACAGATACGCAGTATTTT. Encoded protein: CASSQDAAGEDTDTQYF.

This clone was detected only once. This sequence joins TRBV27 and TRBJ2-7; D perhaps matches TRBD1 (6 bases). Trimming took off 6 bases at V and 3 bases at J, with 15 bases between the two ends. CDR1 is MNHEY, CDR2 SMNVEV, per germline (reference sequence). The CDR3 has 14 residues. The CDR3 here is CASSPTGNLYEQYF. CDR3 nucleotide sequence: TGTGCCAGCAGCCCAACAGGGAATCTCTACGAGCAGTACTTC.

The V gene is TRBV6-6, the J gene TRBJ2-3; 9 nucleotides line up with TRBD1. CDR3 length: 15 residues. V was pared by 5 bases and J by 5 bases, with 8 bases of the junction left unmatched. Germline loops: CDR1 MNHNY, CDR2 SVGAGI (reference sequence). CDR3: CASSQQGALGDTQYF. The CDR3 DNA is TGTGCCAGCAGTCAACAGGGGGCTCTGGGAGATACGCAGTATTTT.

The rearrangement links TRBV7-8 to TRBJ2-2; TRBD2 is a possible D gene (6 bases). This CDR3 has 15 residues. Germline V gives CDR1 SGHVS, CDR2 FQNEAQ. V lost 1 base to trimming and J lost 5 bases, with 11 bases between them. The CDR3 loop reads CASSLVAANTGELFF. The CDR3 nucleotides are TGTGCCAGCAGCTTAGTAGCGGCAAATACCGGGGAGCTGTTTTTT.

In DNA form, the CDR3 reads TGTGCCAGCTACAGACAGCAAAACTATGGCTACACCTTC. Its protein is CASYRQQNYGYTF. The J gene is TRBJ1-2, the V gene TRBV6-4, with D possibly TRBD1 on 5 matching bases. Trimming shortened V by 8 bases and J by 2 bases, and 12 bases separated the two germline ends. There are 13 residues in the CDR3. Germline values: CDR1 MRHNA, CDR2 SNTAGT.

The chain links TRBV6-5 to TRBJ2-7; 11 bases are shared with TRBD1. The germline V gene encodes CDR1 MNHEY and CDR2 SVGAGI. Trimming took 10 bases from V and 5 from J; bases not matched to a gene: 4. There are 12 residues in the CDR3. The CDR3 here is CATGTGGHEQYF. The CDR3 bases are TGTGCCACGGGGACAGGGGGTCACGAGCAGTACTTC.

This sequence joins TRBV28 and TRBJ1-5, with TRBD1 matching over 9 bases. Germline-derived CDR1 and CDR2 are MDHEN and SYDVKM. The CDR3 sequence is 16 residues long. Trimming removed 2 bases from V and 7 bases from J; junction bases left unmatched: 9. CDR3 sequence reads: CASSLIGTGFRQPQHF. Here the CDR3 DNA reads TGTGCCAGCAGTTTAATTGGGACAGGGTTTCGACAGCCCCAGCATTTT. Drawing the rest from reference TRBV28 and TRBJ1-5, the complete variable domain is DVKVTQSSRYLVKRTGEKVFLECVQDMDHENMFWYRQDPGLGLRLIYFSYDVKMKEKGDIPEGYSVSREKKERFSLILESASTNQTSMYLCASSLIGTGFRQPQHFGDGTRLSIL.

The rearrangement links TRBV7-9 to TRBJ1-2, with a tentative D call TRBD1 (5 bases). V lost 5 bases and J 1 base, leaving 11 bases between the germline ends. Germline lookup yields CDR1 SEHNR and CDR2 FQNEAQ (reference sequence). This CDR3 has 14 residues. Here the CDR3 DNA reads TGTGCCAGCAGCCGACAGCTTGATAACTATGGCTACACCTTC. This codes for CASSRQLDNYGYTF. The whole variable domain, remainder taken from reference TRBV7-9 and TRBJ1-2, is DTGVSQNPRHKITKRGQNVTFRCDPISEHNRLYWYRQTLGQGPEFLTYFQNEAQLEKSRLLSDRFSAERPKGSFSTLEIQRTEQGDSAMYLCASSRQLDNYGYTFGSGTRLTVV.

The rearrangement joins TRBV28 to TRBJ1-5, with a weak D call TRBD1 (5 bases). V was pared by 4 bases and J by 12 bases, with 13 bases between. Germline loops: CDR1 MDHEN, CDR2 SYDVKM. The CDR3 contains 12 residues. The CDR3 spells CASSYLWTRQHF. The CDR3, as DNA: TGTGCCAGCAGTTACCTCTGGACACGCCAGCATTTT.

The V call is TRBV29-1, the J call TRBJ2-7, with a tentative D call TRBD2 (6 bases). Trimming removed 4 bases at V and 2 bases at J, with 18 bases between. The CDR3 runs to 15 residues. Looked up from germline, CDR1 is SQVTM and CDR2 is ANQGSEA. This CDR3 is CSVGSGSRSTYEQYF. CDR3 bases: TGCAGCGTTGGGTCCGGGAGTAGGTCGACCTACGAGCAGTACTTC.

The J gene is TRBJ2-5, the V gene TRBV5-4; a possible D gene is TRBD1 (6 bases). V was pared by 1 base and J by 6 bases, with 19 bases between. Germline values: CDR1 SGHNT, CDR2 YYREEE (reference sequence). The CDR3 is 16 residues long. CDR3 coding DNA: TGTGCCAGCAGCTTGATCAGGGGCGAGGGCTTTAAGACCCAGTACTTC. Protein sequence: CASSLIRGEGFKTQYF.

The rearrangement uses TRBV27 and TRBJ2-1, with 10 bases identical to TRBD2. V shed 4 bases, J shed 7 bases, and the junction held 10 bases outside the gene matches. This CDR3 has 16 residues. The germline V gene encodes CDR1 MNHEY and CDR2 SMNVEV (reference sequence). The CDR3 spells CASSSLAGGAGNEQFF. DNA for the CDR3: TGTGCCAGCAGTTCCTTAGCGGGAGGCGCAGGTAATGAGCAGTTCTTC.

This chain joins TRBV19 and TRBJ1-5; possibly TRBD1 for D (5 bases). CDR1 LNHDA and CDR2 SQIVND come from the germline V gene (reference sequence). There are 13 residues in the CDR3. Trimming stripped 7 bases from V and 5 bases from J, with 12 bases between. CDR3: CASKSGGDQPQHF. The CDR3, as DNA: TGTGCCAGTAAATCCGGGGGTGATCAGCCCCAGCATTTT. The entire variable domain, with the rest obtained from reference TRBV19 and TRBJ1-5, is as follows: DGGITQSPKYLFRKEGQNVTLSCEQNLNHDAMYWYRQDPGQGLRLIYYSQIVNDFQKGDIAEGYSVSREKKESFPLTVTSAQKNPTAFYLCASKSGGDQPQHFGDGTRLSIL.

This clone was detected only once. J is TRBJ2-3 and V is TRBV5-1; D unclear. Germline-derived CDR1 and CDR2 are SGHRS and YFSETQ. The CDR3 sequence is 22 residues long. Trimming took 0 bases from V and 2 from J, leaving 31 bases between them. The CDR3 bases are TGCGCCAGCAGCTTGGTGCCCCATCGTCCTTTTTATTCTAGTTTAAACACAGATACGCAGTATTTT. This translates into CASSLVPHRPFYSSLNTDTQYF.

This chain links TRBV9 with TRBJ2-5, with D perhaps matching TRBD2 (7 bases). Trimming shortened V by 3 bases and J by 5 bases, and 14 bases separated the two germline ends. The CDR3 covers 14 residues. Looked up from germline, CDR1 is SGDLS and CDR2 is YYNGEE. The CDR3 is CASSGTGGMETQYF. Here the CDR3 DNA reads TGTGCCAGCAGCGGAACGGGGGGCATGGAGACCCAGTACTTC.

This rearrangement joins TRBV27 to TRBJ2-1; a weak D match, TRBD2 (6 bases). This CDR3 comprises 15 residues. The germline V and J ends were trimmed by 3 bases and 6 bases, with 15 bases remaining between them. Germline V lookup: CDR1 MNHEY, CDR2 SMNVEV (reference sequence). The CDR3 protein is CASSFPGGTSNEQFF. The CDR3 DNA follows: TGTGCCAGCAGTTTCCCTGGGGGGACCAGCAATGAGCAGTTCTTC.

Details on this clone: Additional DNA sequences in this sample encode the identical CDR3. The chain is built from TRBV18 and TRBJ1-5; TRBD1 might be the D (5 bases). The ends were cut back, 2 bases at V and 2 bases at J, with 7 bases in the middle. The CDR3 contains 14 residues. CDR1 is KGHSH and CDR2 is LQKENI in the germline V gene. CDR3 DNA: TGTGCCAGCTCACCAGGGGCTGGCAATCAGCCCCAGCATTTT. Protein product: CASSPGAGNQPQHF.

This clone appeared a single time. The V and J genes are TRBV15 and TRBJ2-7; 9 bases map to TRBD1. CDR1 and CDR2 (germline): LNHNV, YYDKDF (reference sequence). V lost 4 bases and J lost 2; bases outside the gene matches: 3. This CDR3 has 14 residues. The CDR3 nucleotides read TGTGCCACCAGCAATAGGACAGGGGCCTACGAGCAGTACTTC. This sequence encodes CATSNRTGAYEQYF.

The CDR3, as DNA: TGCAGCGACGCTCGGCGGGGGTCAAGCACAGATACGCAGTATTTT. Amino acid sequence: CSDARRGSSTDTQYF. V is TRBV29-1 and J is TRBJ2-3; 7 bases map to TRBD2. The V gene's germline CDR1 is SQVTM and CDR2 ANQGSEA. CDR3 length: 15 residues. The J segment lost 0 bases and the V segment lost 7 bases, leaving 10 bases of the junction unmatched.

The chain employs TRBV5-5 and TRBJ1-1, with D tentatively TRBD1 (6 bases). Germline V gene lookup returns CDR1 SGHKS and CDR2 YYEKEE (reference sequence). This CDR3 comprises 13 residues. V lost 2 bases to trimming and J lost 7 bases, with 12 bases between them. The CDR3, as DNA: TGTGCCAGCAGCTTATCAAGACAGGTTGAAGCTTTCTTT. Translation gives CASSLSRQVEAFF.

The rearrangement joins TRBV6-5 to TRBJ2-2, with 7 nucleotides matching TRBD2. With V trimmed by 1 base and J by 4 bases, 6 bases remained unmatched. CDR1 and CDR2 from the germline V gene are MNHEY and SVGAGI. The CDR3 sequence is 16 residues long. The CDR3 reads CASSYYGRGVTGELFF. DNA of the CDR3: TGTGCCAGCAGTTACTATGGGAGGGGAGTCACCGGGGAGCTGTTTTTT.

The J gene is TRBJ2-6, the V gene TRBV19; TRBD2 is a possible D gene (7 bases). The length of the CDR3 is 16 residues. Trimming took off 5 bases at V and 0 bases at J, with 11 bases between the two ends. Germline CDR1 LNHDA, CDR2 SQIVND (reference sequence). CDR3 sequence reads: CASSRGAASGANVLTF. The CDR3 nucleotides are TGTGCCAGTAGTCGGGGGGCCGCCTCTGGGGCCAACGTCCTGACTTTC.

V gene TRBV7-3 combines with J gene TRBJ2-3; the match to TRBD2 covers 7 bases. J was trimmed by 3 bases and V by 1 base; bases with no gene match: 4. The CDR3 runs 15 residues. CDR1 and CDR2 from the germline V gene are SGHTA and FQGTGA. The DNA for the CDR3 is TGTGCCAGCAGCTTAAGTCTAGCGGTAACAGATACGCAGTATTTT. Encoded protein: CASSLSLAVTDTQYF. Combining the CDR3 with reference TRBV7-3 and TRBJ2-3 gives the whole variable domain GAGVSQTPSNKVTEKGKYVELRCDPISGHTALYWYRQSLGQGPEFLIYFQGTGAADDSGLPNDRFFAVRPEGSVSTLKIQRTERGDSAVYLCASSLSLAVTDTQYFGPGTRLTVL.

J is TRBJ2-2 and V is TRBV6-5; perhaps TRBD2 as D (6 bases). Per the germline V gene, CDR1 is MNHEY and CDR2 is SVGAGI. V lost 7 bases and J lost 7, with 19 bases in between. The length of the CDR3 is 15 residues. The CDR3 loop reads CASTPRASVYGELFF. CDR3 DNA sequence: TGTGCCAGCACGCCGCGGGCTAGCGTGTACGGGGAGCTGTTTTTT.

The chain joins TRBV28 to TRBJ2-4; the match to TRBD1 covers 8 bases. The germline V gene has CDR1 MDHEN and CDR2 SYDVKM. Unmatched junction bases numbered 8, after V lost 1 base and J lost 0 bases. The CDR3 totals 18 residues. The CDR3 DNA is TGTGCCAGCAGTTTATATCCAGGGGGCGTTATAGCCAAAAACATTCAGTACTTC. Protein product: CASSLYPGGVIAKNIQYF.